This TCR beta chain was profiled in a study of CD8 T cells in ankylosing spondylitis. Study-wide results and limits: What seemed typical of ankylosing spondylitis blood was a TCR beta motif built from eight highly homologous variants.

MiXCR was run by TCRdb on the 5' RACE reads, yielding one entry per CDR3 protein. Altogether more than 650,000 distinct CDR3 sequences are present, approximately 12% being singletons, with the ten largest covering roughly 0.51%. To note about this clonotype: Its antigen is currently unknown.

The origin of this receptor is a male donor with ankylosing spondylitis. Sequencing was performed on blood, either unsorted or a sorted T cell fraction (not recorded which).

CDR3 amino acids: CASSSRGWSYEQYF. CDR3 in DNA: TGTGCCAGCAGTTCCAGGGGGTGGTCCTACGAGCAGTACTTC. This chain connects TRBV6-5 to TRBJ2-7; TRBD1 aligns across 7 bases. The CDR3 consists of 14 residues. V lost 4 bases, J lost 1 base, and 4 bases stayed unmatched. Germline lookup yields CDR1 MNHEY and CDR2 SVGAGI.